These 9 T cell receptor beta chains originate from one sample sequenced in a study of cytomegalovirus exposure and HLA in healthy donors. 60 Vbeta and 13 Jbeta primers were used in PCR. The method was immunoSEQ multiplex PCR; TCRdb's version includes in-frame clones alone and lacks a portion of them. The sample yields roughly 99,000 clones, over 80% seen once. The source material was PBMCs. These receptors all stem from a man under 40 in good health and CMV-seropositive.

The chain's CDR3 is CASSLKDTAYGYTF. CDR3 DNA sequence: TGCGCCAGCAGCTTAAAGGACACAGCCTATGGCTACACCTTC. The chain uses TRBV5-1 and TRBJ1-2, with D possibly being TRBD1 (5 bases). Trimming took 2 bases from V and 4 from J, leaving 12 bases between them. The CDR3 contains 14 residues. Germline CDR1 reads SGHRS; CDR2 reads YFSETQ.

On this clone: No DNA is shown, since the ends of the CDR3 on it are uncertain; the CDR3 is the one TCRdb lists. V usage is TRBV9 and J usage is TRBJ2-3; TRBD1, the D gene given by the table, was not confirmed from the DNA. The V gene's germline CDR1 is SGDLS and CDR2 YYNGEE. The CDR3 is 12 amino acids long, termini counted. The CDR3 is CASSVGEGAPYF.

The rearrangement links TRBV4-2 to TRBJ2-7; 7 bases fit TRBD2. After removal of 1 base from V and 3 bases from J, the junction contained 6 bases not matched to a gene. The CDR3 is 15 residues long. Germline values: CDR1 LGHNA, CDR2 YNFKEQ. The CDR3 spells CASSQVAGESYEQYF. The DNA for the CDR3 is TGTGCCAGCAGCCAAGTGGCGGGGGAAAGCTACGAGCAGTACTTC.

Concerning this clone: One end of the junction is discordant with germline, which a read error may explain. The chain uses TRBV7-9 and TRBJ2-3; 12 nucleotides align to TRBD2. Germline V lookup: CDR1 SEHNR, CDR2 FQNEAQ (reference sequence). The CDR3 covers 17 residues. DNA for the CDR3: TGTTCCAGCAGCTTATCCCTAGCGGGGGGGCCGACAGATACGCAGTATTTT. This encodes CSSSLSLAGGPTDTQYF.

The V gene is TRBV7-2, the J gene TRBJ2-5; D remains ambiguous. The germline CDR1 and CDR2 sequences are SGHTA and FQGNSA. This CDR3 has 13 amino acids. V gave up 3 bases and J gave up 7 bases, with 12 bases separating them. This CDR3 reads CASSFGWVGTQYF. The CDR3 coding sequence is TGTGCCAGCAGCTTCGGGTGGGTCGGGACCCAGTACTTC.

The V and J genes are TRBV27 and TRBJ1-4, with TRBD1 matching over 7 bases. The V gene end was trimmed by 8 bases and the J gene end by 4 bases; junction bases not matched to a gene: 4. The length of the CDR3 is 13 residues. The germline V gene has CDR1 MNHEY and CDR2 SMNVEV (reference sequence). CDR3 coding DNA: TGTGCCAGCGGGCAGGGGGATAATGAAAAACTGTTTTTT. Translation: CASGQGDNEKLFF.

The chain couples TRBV5-1 to TRBJ1-2, with a weak D call TRBD1 (6 bases). The V gene's germline CDR1 is SGHRS and CDR2 YFSETQ. V shed 4 bases and J shed 6 bases, with 10 bases lying between them. CDR3 size: 12 residues. CDR3 sequence reads: CASSRTADGYTF. DNA for the CDR3: TGCGCCAGCAGCCGGACAGCTGATGGCTACACCTTC.

This chain uses TRBV15 with TRBJ2-3; TRBD2 might be the D (5 bases). Germline lookup yields CDR1 LNHNV and CDR2 YYDKDF (reference sequence). The CDR3 is 14 residues long. Trimming cost V 5 bases and J 2 bases, with 11 bases left between them. CDR3 DNA sequence: TGTGCCACCAGCGGCGGACTTTACACAGATACGCAGTATTTT. This sequence encodes CATSGGLYTDTQYF.

The V and J genes are TRBV14 and TRBJ1-1; D possibly corresponds to TRBD1 (6 bases). V was cut by 4 bases and J by 5 bases, with 11 bases left in between. The germline V gene has CDR1 SGHDN and CDR2 FVKESK. The CDR3 has 13 amino acids. Here the CDR3 DNA reads TGTGCCAGCAGCCGTAACAGGGATACTGAAGCTTTCTTT. This encodes CASSRNRDTEAFF.